The sequence of this T cell receptor (beta chain) was determined in a study of OX40 agonist ivuxolimab in advanced cancers. On the study more broadly: Patients received the agonistic anti-OX40 (CD134) antibody ivuxolimab. Approximately 40% of patients had received prior checkpoint inhibitor therapy.

The CDR3 spans 13 residues. The germline V gene encodes CDR1 WNHNN and CDR2 SYGVQD (reference sequence). The V gene end was trimmed by 5 bases and the J gene end by 6 bases; junction bases not matched to a gene: 3. The study's findings and limits: CD4+ and CD8+ T cells in blood underwent clonal expansion by week 6 at 0.1 to 3.0 mg/kg.

Note on this clone: Its antigen remains unknown.

Generated by immunoSEQ multiplex PCR, the TCRdb table keeps only in-frame clones and is missing some. The sample consists of tens of thousands of clones, 75% to 90% of them appearing once. This receptor was identified in an adult with an advanced solid tumor such as melanoma, head and neck, liver or kidney cancer. V usage is TRBV10-1 and J usage is TRBJ2-7; 11 bases fit TRBD2. Sample: CD4+ or CD8+ T cells sorted from blood, taken in a trial of the OX40 agonist ivuxolimab. CDR3 residues: CASSPGTSGEQYF. As DNA, the CDR3 is TGCGCCAGCAGTCCCGGGACTAGCGGCGAGCAGTACTTC.